This T cell receptor (beta chain) is drawn from a study of Ad26.COV2.S vaccination and SARS-CoV-2 variants. Background on the study: Ad26.COV2.S given intramuscularly, once or twice 56 days apart. General observations from the study: Spike-specific TCR breadth was greater in vaccine than placebo recipients. Quantification of TCR breadth and depth may have yielded underestimates of total T cell responses.

This clone has only one observation. What it binds is not known. The V and J ends lost 6 bases and 5 bases respectively, with 8 bases between them. The V gene's germline CDR1 is SNHLY and CDR2 FYNNEI. There are 11 residues in the CDR3. Treatment denoted: 15 to 20 received Ad26.COV2.S at low or high dose, single or two shots; roughly 5 received placebo; per-sample allocation not given. Following the first vaccine or placebo injection, samples were taken on day 63. It was Wuhan-strain SARS-CoV-2 spike that the Ad26 vaccine vector expressed. The repertoire was sequenced with immunoSEQ multiplex PCR; TCRdb's copy has only in-frame clones and lacks some. Of about 450,000 clones listed, 85% to 90% are singletons.

This specimen consisted of peripheral blood, obtained in a trial of Ad26.COV2.S vaccine versus placebo. The chain links TRBV2 to TRBJ2-7; no clear D gene. The receptor was derived from a person aged 18-65 years who received the Ad26.COV2.S COVID-19 vaccine or a placebo. Here the CDR3 reads CASRPIHEQYF. The CDR3, as DNA: TGTGCCAGCAGGCCGATCCACGAGCAGTACTTC.